This T cell receptor (beta chain) was identified in a study of shared clonotypes between healthy human individuals. This table comes from immunoSEQ multiplex PCR, and its TCRdb copy is limited to in-frame clones, with some not included. Among a few million clones listed, approximately 94% were seen once. This receptor was identified in a young man in good health. Sequenced input: naive CD4+ T cells sorted from blood. Subset meaning: CD45RA+ positively selected.

The CDR3, as DNA: TGTGCCAGCAGAAACACAGGGGGAACTGAAGCTTTCTTT. Its protein is CASRNTGGTEAFF. The rearrangement links TRBV11-2 to TRBJ1-1; 8 nucleotides agree with TRBD1. The V gene's germline CDR1 is SGHAT and CDR2 FQNNGV. The V and J ends lost 6 bases and 5 bases, in that order; junction bases with no gene match: 5. The CDR3 length is 13 residues. The full variable domain, with the rest looked up from reference TRBV11-2 and TRBJ1-1, is EAGVAQSPRYKIIEKRQSVAFWCNPISGHATLYWYQQILGQGPKLLIQFQNNGVVDDSQLPKDRFSAERLKGVDSTLKIQPAKLEDSAVYLCASRNTGGTEAFFGQGTRLTVV.